These 12 T cell receptor beta chains came from one sample sequenced in a study of blood T cell repertoires in COVID-19. The method was immunoSEQ multiplex PCR; TCRdb's version includes in-frame clones alone and lacks a portion of them. In the table there are about 340,000 clones, around 85% of which are singletons. The sequencing input was PBMCs or T cells enriched from blood (not recorded which). These receptors all come from a woman between 40 and 55 years old with acute COVID-19.

The V call is TRBV9, the J call TRBJ2-3; a weak D match, TRBD1 (5 bases). CDR3 size: 15 residues. Germline CDR1 and CDR2: SGDLS and YYNGEE. V gave up 3 bases and J gave up 4 bases, with 15 bases separating them. The CDR3 loop is CASSGQGSSADTQYF. The CDR3, as DNA: TGTGCCAGCAGCGGGCAGGGAAGTTCCGCAGATACGCAGTATTTT.

V and J are TRBV11-2 and TRBJ2-7; the D is unclear. V was clipped by 5 bases and J by 1 base, with 9 bases between them. Germline V CDR1 and CDR2: SGHAT, FQNNGV. This CDR3 contains 13 residues. CDR3 DNA: TGTGCCAGCAGCCCCGAGTCTTCCTACGAGCAGTACTTC. Its protein is CASSPESSYEQYF.

The gene calls are TRBV9 and TRBJ1-2; tentative D call: TRBD1 (6 bases). Germline V lookup: CDR1 SGDLS, CDR2 YYNGEE. CDR3 size: 16 residues. The V and J ends lost 3 bases and 6 bases respectively, with 21 bases between them. CDR3 amino acids: CASSASPTDRTNGYTF. CDR3 in DNA: TGTGCCAGCAGCGCCTCGCCAACAGACAGGACCAATGGCTACACCTTC.

This clone was detected only once. This sequence joins TRBV7-2 and TRBJ2-7; 9 bases align to TRBD2. This CDR3 has 15 amino acids. In germline, CDR1 is SGHTA, CDR2 FQGNSA. V dropped 5 bases and J dropped 2; count of bases not matched to a gene: 7. CDR3 amino acids: CASSPGTSRTYEQYF. In DNA form, the CDR3 reads TGTGCCAGCAGCCCAGGGACTAGCAGAACCTACGAGCAGTACTTC.

V is TRBV5-1 and J is TRBJ2-2, with TRBD1 matching 7 bases. V dropped 4 bases and J dropped 1; count of bases not matched to a gene: 7. CDR1 is SGHRS and CDR2 is YFSETQ in the germline V gene. CDR3 length: 16 residues. The CDR3 reads CASSPPWTGNTGELFF. The DNA for the CDR3 is TGCGCCAGCAGCCCCCCATGGACAGGGAACACCGGGGAGCTGTTTTTT.

The chain recombines TRBV12-3 or TRBV12-4 with TRBJ1-2; perhaps TRBD1 as D (6 bases). The CDR3 has 13 amino acids. V was trimmed by 3 bases and J by 7 bases, leaving 12 bases between them. CDR3 region: CASSFLQGFGYTF. CDR3 sequence (DNA): TGTGCCAGCAGTTTTTTGCAGGGGTTTGGCTACACCTTC.

V is TRBV2 and J is TRBJ1-6; no definite D call. Germline V gene lookup returns CDR1 SNHLY and CDR2 FYNNEI. There are 14 residues in the CDR3. The V and J ends lost 6 bases and 10 bases respectively, with 16 bases between them. In DNA form, the CDR3 reads TGTGCCAGCAGGGTAGAGGGTATGAGGTCACCCCTCCACTTT. It translates to CASRVEGMRSPLHF.

This clone was observed at least ten times. This chain connects TRBV2 to TRBJ1-1, with D possibly TRBD1 on 6 matching bases. The CDR3 runs 12 residues. The V and J ends lost 6 bases and 11 bases respectively, with 16 bases between them. Germline V gene data show CDR1 as SNHLY and CDR2 as FYNNEI. CDR3 DNA: TGTGCCAGCAGCGTCACAGGGAATGGTGCTTTCTTT. Its protein is CASSVTGNGAFF.

This rearrangement joins TRBV4-1 to TRBJ2-5, with 13 bases fitting TRBD2. The V and J ends lost 0 bases and 2 bases, in that order; junction bases with no gene match: 0. The CDR3 has 16 amino acids. CDR1 is MGHRA and CDR2 is YSYEKL in the germline V gene. CDR3 in DNA: TGCGCCAGCAGCCAAGAGGGACTAGCGGGACAAGAGACCCAGTACTTC. Protein: CASSQEGLAGQETQYF.

This rearrangement joins TRBV24-1 to TRBJ2-3; 7 nucleotides agree with TRBD2. From germline, CDR1 is KGHDR and CDR2 SFDVKD. Losses at the gene ends were 3 bases for V and 6 bases for J; bases not matched to a gene: 8. CDR3 length equals 15 residues. Here the CDR3 reads CATSDSGVGVDTQYF. The CDR3 bases are TGTGCCACCAGTGATAGCGGGGTGGGTGTGGATACGCAGTATTTT.

V gene TRBV5-1 combines with J gene TRBJ1-4; no reliable D call. V dropped 0 bases and J dropped 8 bases, with 11 bases sitting between them. This CDR3 has 14 residues. CDR1 and CDR2 from the germline V gene are SGHRS and YFSETQ. CDR3 DNA sequence: TGCGCCAGCAGCTTGGGGCAGGCAAGCGAAAAACTGTTTTTT. This encodes CASSLGQASEKLFF.

There are a few counts of this clone. The chain carries TRBV11-1 and TRBJ1-5, with a possible D match to TRBD1 (5 bases). The V gene lost 0 bases and the J gene lost 4 bases, with 16 bases spanning the gap. From germline, CDR1 is SGHAT and CDR2 FQDESV (reference sequence). The CDR3 runs 17 residues. The CDR3 region has the DNA TGTGCCAGCAGCTTAGCGTGGAGGGGTGGGGGTAATCAGCCCCAGCATTTT. Protein sequence: CASSLAWRGGGNQPQHF.